The table lists the clone carrying this T cell receptor beta chain with a few counts. Antigen: not known. The TCR library protocol was used to attach unique molecular identifiers. These identifiers were attached to individual cDNA molecules. Each CDR3 protein is one row after TCRdb ran MiXCR on the 5' RACE reads. The repertoire has nearly 90,000 distinct CDR3 sequences, around 14% of them found once; the top ten carry roughly 7.2%. The sample originates from a study of early T cells in non-severe SARS-CoV-2 infection. Overall study context: Unsorted whole blood bulk RNA was sequenced, with unpaired chains.

Germline values: CDR1 SQVTM, CDR2 ANQGSEA. Trimming removed 4 bases at V and 4 bases at J, with 14 bases between. The CDR3 contains 13 residues. Study outcomes and limitations: VDJdb matching favored anti-spike CD8 responses, missing private and CD4 specificities.

The specimen sequenced was whole blood. V usage is TRBV29-1 and J usage is TRBJ2-7; D possibly corresponds to TRBD2 (6 bases). The source of this sequence is an adult who was a healthcare worker with PCR-confirmed SARS-CoV-2 infection or an uninfected control (not recorded which). This CDR3 is CSVAWDWSYEQYF. The CDR3 region has the DNA TGCAGCGTTGCCTGGGACTGGTCGTACGAGCAGTACTTC.